The 2 T cell receptor beta chains given below trace back to one sample, sequenced in a study of healthy donors' naive CD4 and CD8 T cells. Starting from 450 to 550 ng of total RNA, TCR libraries were made with linear amplification. TCRdb redid the calling of the reads with MiXCR, one entry per CDR3 protein. The table shows 150,000 to 200,000 distinct CDR3 sequences, with around 70% occurring only once. The material sequenced was naive CD4+ and CD8+ T cells sorted from blood, pooled from several donors. These receptors were obtained from a pool of human donors in good health; the sample pools cells from several healthy donors.

This clonotype was seen only once. The chain couples TRBV6-5 to TRBJ1-2, with D hard to call. Germline V gene lookup returns CDR1 MNHEY and CDR2 SVGAGI. The V gene lost 2 bases and the J gene lost 0 bases, with 10 bases spanning the gap. CDR3 length: 15 residues. The CDR3: CASSYTTIANYGYTF. CDR3 DNA sequence: TGTGCCAGCAGTTACACAACGATAGCTAACTATGGCTACACCTTC.

This clonotype was observed a single time. The V gene is TRBV29-1, the J gene TRBJ2-1; a possible D gene is TRBD2 (6 bases). V was shortened by 2 bases and J by 5 bases, with 10 bases between the two germline ends. There are 13 residues in the CDR3. In germline, CDR1 is SQVTM, CDR2 ANQGSEA. The CDR3 here is CSVESASDNEQFF. In DNA, the CDR3 is TGCAGCGTTGAAAGCGCTAGCGACAATGAGCAGTTCTTC.